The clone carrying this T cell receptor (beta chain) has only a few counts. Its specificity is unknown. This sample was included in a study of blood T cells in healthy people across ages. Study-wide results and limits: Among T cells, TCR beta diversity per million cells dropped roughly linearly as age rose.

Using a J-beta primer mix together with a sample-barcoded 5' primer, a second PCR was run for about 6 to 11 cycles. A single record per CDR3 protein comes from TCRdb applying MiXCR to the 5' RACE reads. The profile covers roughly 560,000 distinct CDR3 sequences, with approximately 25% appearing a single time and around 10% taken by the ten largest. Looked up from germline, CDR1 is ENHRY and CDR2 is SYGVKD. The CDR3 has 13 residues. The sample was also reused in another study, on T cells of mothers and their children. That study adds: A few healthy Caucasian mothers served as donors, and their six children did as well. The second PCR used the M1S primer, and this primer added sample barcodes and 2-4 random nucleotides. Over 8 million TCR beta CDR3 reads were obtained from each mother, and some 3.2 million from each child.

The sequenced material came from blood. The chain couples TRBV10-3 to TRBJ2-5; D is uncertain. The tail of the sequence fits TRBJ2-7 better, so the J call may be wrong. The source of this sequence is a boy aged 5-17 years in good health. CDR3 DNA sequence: TGTGCCATCAGTGAAAACGTCGGTTACGAGCAGTACTTC. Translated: CAISENVGYEQYF.